This TCR beta chain was found in a study of T cell repertoires in cytomegalovirus infection (dated by TCRdb to about 2019). Notes on the research overall: Because public TCR beta signatures pointed to carriage of CMV infection together with the matching HLA type, the HLA type of each donor mattered for the analysis. Results the study describes overall, beyond this receptor: Cumulative frequency of public TCR beta family members discriminated carriers of CMV infection plus the relevant HLA type in this cohort and an independent 352-donor cohort. The ex vivo response was dominated by HLA-C-restricted CMV-specific TCR beta clonotypes, which also provided the single most frequent clonotype in two of eight donors.

Concerning this clonotype itself: The antigen it recognizes is unknown. Being one base from a much bigger clone, this may be a read error. It is likely a read error, because the conserved phenylalanine at the end of the CDR3 is missing.

The CDR3 is 13 amino acids in total, end residues counted. CDR3 DNA only is kept here, 39 bases in frame from base 1. CDR1 and CDR2 were assigned from the germline V gene as SGHAT and FQNNGV. The V end loses 6 bases and the J end loses 6 bases, and a stretch of 11 bases separates them. The instrument was an Illumina HiSeq 1500. TCRdb reran the public reads through fastp at Q25 and MiXCR, keeping productive beta chains. One record per CDR3 amino acid sequence lists the most common genes and DNA. The sample yields 350,000 to 500,000 distinct CDR3 sequences; approximately 30% were counted once. The ten largest clones take up roughly 13% of the sample.

The chain couples TRBV11-2 to TRBJ2-2, with the D gene uncertain. The sequenced sample consisted of PBMCs. The TCR originated in a human donor in good health (CMV status not recorded). Some clones in this sample may be carry-over from other donors' samples. CDR3 reads: CASSRTAPGELFC. The DNA sequence follows: TGTGCCAGCAGTCGGACGGCCCCCGGGGAGCTGTTTTGT.